This is a list of T cell receptor beta chains from one sample in a study of blood T cell repertoires in COVID-19. Libraries were prepared by immunoSEQ multiplex PCR; TCRdb keeps only in-frame clonotypes and omits some of them. The sample includes 250,000 or so clones, around 89% seen only once; the top ten take 0.87%. The sample taken for sequencing was PBMCs or T cells enriched from blood (not recorded which). These receptors were taken from a man aged 50 to 59 who had been exposed to COVID-19. Each CDR3 is given with its conserved first and last residue. The D gene is left open where the match is weak. A clone size is listed for some rows: how often the clone was seen (once, few, many), or a class if it is expanded.

cdr3_aa cdr3_nt clone_size j_call v_call d_call
CASSSQRGDQETQYF TGTGCCAGCAGTAGCCAGCGGGGGGACCAAGAGACCCAGTACTTC . TRBJ2-5 TRBV27 TRBD2
CASSLRRGSNQPQHF TGTGCCAGCAGCTTAAGGCGAGGGAGCAATCAGCCCCAGCATTTT . TRBJ1-5 TRBV5-6 .
CASSPTRTSGGYNEQFF TGCGCCAGCAGCCCTACACGGACTAGCGGGGGTTACAATGAGCAGTTCTTC . TRBJ2-1 TRBV4-1 TRBD2
CASSSRQGGLDGYTF TGTGCCAGCAGCTCAAGACAGGGGGGCCTGGATGGCTACACCTTC . TRBJ1-2 TRBV7-2 TRBD1
CATSDWGRQGNEQFF TGTGCCACCAGTGATTGGGGACGACAGGGCAATGAGCAGTTCTTC . TRBJ2-1 TRBV24-1 TRBD1
CATSENDWNFNQPQHF TGTGCCACCAGTGAAAATGACTGGAACTTTAATCAGCCCCAGCATTTT few TRBJ1-5 TRBV24-1 .
CASREQGSDGYTF TGTGCCAGCAGGGAACAGGGATCGGATGGCTACACCTTC once TRBJ1-2 TRBV12-3/TRBV12-4 .
CASSMGRVYGYTF TGTGCCAGCAGCATGGGCAGGGTCTATGGCTACACCTTC . TRBJ1-2 TRBV7-2 .
CATSDLIQGIETQYF TGTGCCACCAGTGATTTAATCCAGGGAATAGAGACCCAGTACTTC . TRBJ2-5 TRBV24-1 .
CASSILADYNEQFF TGCGCCAGCAGTATTCTAGCAGACTACAATGAGCAGTTCTTC . TRBJ2-1 TRBV5-1 .
CASSPLQGRAVTEAFF TGTGCCAGCAGCCCTTTACAGGGCAGAGCGGTCACTGAAGCTTTCTTT . TRBJ1-1 TRBV5-4 .
CASSSGQGGEKLFF TGCGCCAGCAGCTCGGGACAGGGGGGTGAAAAACTGTTTTTT . TRBJ1-4 TRBV5-1 TRBD1
CASSEFQGDGYTF TGCGCCAGCAGTGAGTTTCAGGGTGATGGCTACACCTTC . TRBJ1-2 TRBV10-1 .
CATSDPGTSGNEQFF TGTGCCACCAGTGATCCGGGGACTTCAGGGAATGAGCAGTTCTTC . TRBJ2-1 TRBV24-1 .
CASSTGQGASPLHF TGTGCCAGTAGTACGGGACAGGGGGCTTCACCCCTCCACTTT . TRBJ1-6 TRBV19 TRBD1
CASSSDRAREQFF TGTGCCAGCAGTTCTGACAGGGCGCGTGAGCAGTTCTTC . TRBJ2-1 TRBV11-3 TRBD1
CASSIGLEEKLFF TGTGCCAGTAGTATAGGACTGGAGGAAAAACTGTTTTTT . TRBJ1-4 TRBV19 .
CGVITGTEAFF TGCGGGGTGATAACAGGGACTGAAGCTTTCTTT . TRBJ1-1 TRBV20-1 .
CASSERLRGTEAFF TGCGCCAGCAGCGAAAGGCTAAGGGGGACTGAAGCTTTCTTT . TRBJ1-1 TRBV5-1 .
CASSRWAGTVGNQPQHF TGTGCCAGCAGCCGCTGGGCCGGGACAGTCGGCAATCAGCCCCAGCATTTT . TRBJ1-5 TRBV28 TRBD1
CASRSTGGYTF TGTGCCAGCAGGTCCACGGGTGGCTACACCTTC . TRBJ1-2 TRBV6-5 .
CASSPRGQEGTGTQYF TGTGCCAGCAGCCCACGGGGACAGGAAGGGACGGGGACGCAGTATTTT . TRBJ2-3 TRBV9 TRBD1
CASSQDESGTYYEQYF TGTGCCAGCAGCCAAGATGAGTCTGGGACATACTACGAGCAGTACTTC . TRBJ2-7 TRBV4-2 .
CASSLLAGEVGDTQYF TGTGCCAGCAGTCTCCTAGCGGGTGAAGTGGGAGATACGCAGTATTTT . TRBJ2-3 TRBV27 TRBD2
CATGGQTTGELFF TGTGCCACCGGGGGACAGACCACCGGGGAGCTGTTTTTT . TRBJ2-2 TRBV24-1 TRBD1